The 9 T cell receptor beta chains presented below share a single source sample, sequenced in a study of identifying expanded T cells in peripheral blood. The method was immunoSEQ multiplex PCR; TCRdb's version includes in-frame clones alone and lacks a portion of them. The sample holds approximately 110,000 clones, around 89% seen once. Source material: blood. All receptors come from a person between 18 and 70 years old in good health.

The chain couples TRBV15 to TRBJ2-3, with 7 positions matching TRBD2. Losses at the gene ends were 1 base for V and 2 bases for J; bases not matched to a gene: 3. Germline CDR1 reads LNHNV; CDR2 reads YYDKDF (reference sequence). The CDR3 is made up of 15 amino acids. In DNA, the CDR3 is TGTGCCACCAGCAGAGCCAGCGGGGTCACAGATACGCAGTATTTT. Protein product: CATSRASGVTDTQYF.

In DNA form, the CDR3 reads TGTGCCAGCGACCTCGGGACGCCCGTTGAGCAGTTCTTC. Translated: CASDLGTPVEQFF. The rearrangement joins TRBV6-6 to TRBJ2-1, with D perhaps being TRBD1 or TRBD2 (5 bases each). Trimming shortened V by 8 bases and J by 9 bases, and 17 bases separated the two germline ends. CDR3 length: 13 amino acids. Germline V lookup: CDR1 MNHNY, CDR2 SVGAGI (reference sequence).

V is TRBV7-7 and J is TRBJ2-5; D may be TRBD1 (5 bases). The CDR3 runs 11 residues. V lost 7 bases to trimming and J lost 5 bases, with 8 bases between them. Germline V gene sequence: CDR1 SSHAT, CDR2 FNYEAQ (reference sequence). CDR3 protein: CASTSGETQYF. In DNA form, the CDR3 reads TGTGCCAGCACCTCAGGGGAGACCCAGTACTTC.

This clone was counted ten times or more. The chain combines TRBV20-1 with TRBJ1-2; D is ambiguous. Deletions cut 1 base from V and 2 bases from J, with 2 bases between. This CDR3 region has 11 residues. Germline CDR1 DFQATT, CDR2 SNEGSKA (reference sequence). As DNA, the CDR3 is TGCAGTGCTAGAGTGAACTATGGCTACACCTTC. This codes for CSARVNYGYTF.

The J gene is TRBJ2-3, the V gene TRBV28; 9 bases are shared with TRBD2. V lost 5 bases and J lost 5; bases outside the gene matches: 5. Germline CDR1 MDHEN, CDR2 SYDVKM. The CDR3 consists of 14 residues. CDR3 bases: TGTGCCAGCAGTCTAGCGGGGAGGATAGATACGCAGTATTTT. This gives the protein CASSLAGRIDTQYF.

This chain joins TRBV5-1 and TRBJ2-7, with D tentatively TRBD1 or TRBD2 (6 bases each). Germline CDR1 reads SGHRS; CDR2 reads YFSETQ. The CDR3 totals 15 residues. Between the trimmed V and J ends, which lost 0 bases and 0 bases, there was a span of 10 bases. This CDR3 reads CASSLGGGPSYEQYF. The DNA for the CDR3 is TGCGCCAGCAGCTTGGGAGGGGGGCCCTCCTACGAGCAGTACTTC.

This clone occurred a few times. The CDR3 bases are TGTGCCAGCAGCTTGGCCGGGAGCTATGGCTACACCTTC. Its translation is CASSLAGSYGYTF. The V call is TRBV5-6, the J call TRBJ1-2; D gene unclear. This CDR3 comprises 13 residues. Germline V CDR1 and CDR2: SGHDT, YYEEEE. Deletions cut 0 bases from V and 4 bases from J, with 7 bases between. Full variable domain (rest looked up from reference TRBV5-6 and TRBJ1-2): DAGVTQSPTHLIKTRGQQVTLRCSPKSGHDTVSWYQQALGQGPQFIFQYYEEEERQRGNFPDRFSGHQFPNYSSELNVNALLLGDSALYLCASSLAGSYGYTFGSGTRLTVV.

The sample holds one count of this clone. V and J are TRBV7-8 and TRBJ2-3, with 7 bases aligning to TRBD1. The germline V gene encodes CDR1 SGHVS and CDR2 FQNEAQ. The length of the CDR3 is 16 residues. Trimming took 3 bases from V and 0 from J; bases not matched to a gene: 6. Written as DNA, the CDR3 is TGTGCCAGCAGCTTGAGACAGGGAGTAAGCACAGATACGCAGTATTTT. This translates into CASSLRQGVSTDTQYF.

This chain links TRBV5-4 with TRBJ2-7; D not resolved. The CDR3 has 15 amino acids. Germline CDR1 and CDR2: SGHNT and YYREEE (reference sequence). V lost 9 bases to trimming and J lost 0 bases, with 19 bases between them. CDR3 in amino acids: CATTTNGFSSYEQYF. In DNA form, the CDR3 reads TGTGCCACCACTACCAACGGATTTAGCTCCTACGAGCAGTACTTC. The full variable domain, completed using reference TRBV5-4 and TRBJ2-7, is ETGVTQSPTHLIKTRGQQVTLRCSSQSGHNTVSWYQQALGQGPQFIFQYYREEENGRGNFPPRFSGLQFPNYSSELNVNALELDDSALYLCATTTNGFSSYEQYFGPGTRLTVT.